The 4 T cell receptor beta chains below come from one sample, sequenced in a study of Ad26.COV2.S vaccination and SARS-CoV-2 variants. Clones were sequenced by immunoSEQ multiplex PCR, and TCRdb holds only the in-frame ones, with some missing. The sample has 450,000 to 550,000 clones, about 88% seen once. Sample treatment: 19 received Ad26.COV2.S at low or high dose, single or two shots; 5 received placebo; per-sample allocation not given. On day 63 after the first injection, vaccine and placebo recipients gave samples. Here the sequenced sample was peripheral blood, taken in a trial of Ad26.COV2.S vaccine versus placebo. These receptors all stem from a person aged 18 to 59 who received the Ad26.COV2.S COVID-19 vaccine or a placebo.

The chain joins TRBV25-1 to TRBJ2-7; the D gene could be TRBD1 or TRBD2 (5 bases each). Germline V gene lookup returns CDR1 MGHDK and CDR2 SYGVNS. The CDR3 has 15 residues. The ends were cut back, 4 bases at V and 0 bases at J, with 13 bases in the middle. The CDR3, as DNA: TGTGCCAGCAGTGGCCGGGACGATAGCTCCTACGAGCAGTACTTC. Translating gives CASSGRDDSSYEQYF.

The rearrangement joins TRBV19 to TRBJ1-5, with 11 nucleotides matching TRBD1. The CDR3 loop spans 17 amino acids. In germline, CDR1 is LNHDA, CDR2 SQIVND (reference sequence). V lost 6 bases, J lost 0 bases, and 7 bases stayed unmatched. CDR3 region: CASSHRTGGDSNQPQHF. Here the CDR3 DNA reads TGTGCCAGTAGCCACCGGACAGGGGGCGATAGCAATCAGCCCCAGCATTTT.

This clone was counted only a few times. The genes are TRBV19 and TRBJ1-2, with D uncertain. From germline, CDR1 is LNHDA and CDR2 SQIVND (reference sequence). Trimming shortened V by 3 bases and J by 5 bases, and 13 bases separated the two germline ends. This CDR3 is built from 14 residues. The CDR3 nucleotides read TGTGCCAGTAGTATTGAGGGAAGAGGGTATGGCTACACCTTC. Translating it yields CASSIEGRGYGYTF.

The rearrangement joins TRBV27 to TRBJ2-3, with D perhaps TRBD1 or TRBD2 (5 bases each). The CDR3 length is 14 residues. V dropped 5 bases and J dropped 0 bases, with 9 bases sitting between them. Germline V CDR1 and CDR2: MNHEY, SMNVEV (reference sequence). The CDR3 is CASSLGRSTDTQYF. The DNA of the CDR3 is TGTGCCAGCAGTCTGGGACGTAGCACAGATACGCAGTATTTT.